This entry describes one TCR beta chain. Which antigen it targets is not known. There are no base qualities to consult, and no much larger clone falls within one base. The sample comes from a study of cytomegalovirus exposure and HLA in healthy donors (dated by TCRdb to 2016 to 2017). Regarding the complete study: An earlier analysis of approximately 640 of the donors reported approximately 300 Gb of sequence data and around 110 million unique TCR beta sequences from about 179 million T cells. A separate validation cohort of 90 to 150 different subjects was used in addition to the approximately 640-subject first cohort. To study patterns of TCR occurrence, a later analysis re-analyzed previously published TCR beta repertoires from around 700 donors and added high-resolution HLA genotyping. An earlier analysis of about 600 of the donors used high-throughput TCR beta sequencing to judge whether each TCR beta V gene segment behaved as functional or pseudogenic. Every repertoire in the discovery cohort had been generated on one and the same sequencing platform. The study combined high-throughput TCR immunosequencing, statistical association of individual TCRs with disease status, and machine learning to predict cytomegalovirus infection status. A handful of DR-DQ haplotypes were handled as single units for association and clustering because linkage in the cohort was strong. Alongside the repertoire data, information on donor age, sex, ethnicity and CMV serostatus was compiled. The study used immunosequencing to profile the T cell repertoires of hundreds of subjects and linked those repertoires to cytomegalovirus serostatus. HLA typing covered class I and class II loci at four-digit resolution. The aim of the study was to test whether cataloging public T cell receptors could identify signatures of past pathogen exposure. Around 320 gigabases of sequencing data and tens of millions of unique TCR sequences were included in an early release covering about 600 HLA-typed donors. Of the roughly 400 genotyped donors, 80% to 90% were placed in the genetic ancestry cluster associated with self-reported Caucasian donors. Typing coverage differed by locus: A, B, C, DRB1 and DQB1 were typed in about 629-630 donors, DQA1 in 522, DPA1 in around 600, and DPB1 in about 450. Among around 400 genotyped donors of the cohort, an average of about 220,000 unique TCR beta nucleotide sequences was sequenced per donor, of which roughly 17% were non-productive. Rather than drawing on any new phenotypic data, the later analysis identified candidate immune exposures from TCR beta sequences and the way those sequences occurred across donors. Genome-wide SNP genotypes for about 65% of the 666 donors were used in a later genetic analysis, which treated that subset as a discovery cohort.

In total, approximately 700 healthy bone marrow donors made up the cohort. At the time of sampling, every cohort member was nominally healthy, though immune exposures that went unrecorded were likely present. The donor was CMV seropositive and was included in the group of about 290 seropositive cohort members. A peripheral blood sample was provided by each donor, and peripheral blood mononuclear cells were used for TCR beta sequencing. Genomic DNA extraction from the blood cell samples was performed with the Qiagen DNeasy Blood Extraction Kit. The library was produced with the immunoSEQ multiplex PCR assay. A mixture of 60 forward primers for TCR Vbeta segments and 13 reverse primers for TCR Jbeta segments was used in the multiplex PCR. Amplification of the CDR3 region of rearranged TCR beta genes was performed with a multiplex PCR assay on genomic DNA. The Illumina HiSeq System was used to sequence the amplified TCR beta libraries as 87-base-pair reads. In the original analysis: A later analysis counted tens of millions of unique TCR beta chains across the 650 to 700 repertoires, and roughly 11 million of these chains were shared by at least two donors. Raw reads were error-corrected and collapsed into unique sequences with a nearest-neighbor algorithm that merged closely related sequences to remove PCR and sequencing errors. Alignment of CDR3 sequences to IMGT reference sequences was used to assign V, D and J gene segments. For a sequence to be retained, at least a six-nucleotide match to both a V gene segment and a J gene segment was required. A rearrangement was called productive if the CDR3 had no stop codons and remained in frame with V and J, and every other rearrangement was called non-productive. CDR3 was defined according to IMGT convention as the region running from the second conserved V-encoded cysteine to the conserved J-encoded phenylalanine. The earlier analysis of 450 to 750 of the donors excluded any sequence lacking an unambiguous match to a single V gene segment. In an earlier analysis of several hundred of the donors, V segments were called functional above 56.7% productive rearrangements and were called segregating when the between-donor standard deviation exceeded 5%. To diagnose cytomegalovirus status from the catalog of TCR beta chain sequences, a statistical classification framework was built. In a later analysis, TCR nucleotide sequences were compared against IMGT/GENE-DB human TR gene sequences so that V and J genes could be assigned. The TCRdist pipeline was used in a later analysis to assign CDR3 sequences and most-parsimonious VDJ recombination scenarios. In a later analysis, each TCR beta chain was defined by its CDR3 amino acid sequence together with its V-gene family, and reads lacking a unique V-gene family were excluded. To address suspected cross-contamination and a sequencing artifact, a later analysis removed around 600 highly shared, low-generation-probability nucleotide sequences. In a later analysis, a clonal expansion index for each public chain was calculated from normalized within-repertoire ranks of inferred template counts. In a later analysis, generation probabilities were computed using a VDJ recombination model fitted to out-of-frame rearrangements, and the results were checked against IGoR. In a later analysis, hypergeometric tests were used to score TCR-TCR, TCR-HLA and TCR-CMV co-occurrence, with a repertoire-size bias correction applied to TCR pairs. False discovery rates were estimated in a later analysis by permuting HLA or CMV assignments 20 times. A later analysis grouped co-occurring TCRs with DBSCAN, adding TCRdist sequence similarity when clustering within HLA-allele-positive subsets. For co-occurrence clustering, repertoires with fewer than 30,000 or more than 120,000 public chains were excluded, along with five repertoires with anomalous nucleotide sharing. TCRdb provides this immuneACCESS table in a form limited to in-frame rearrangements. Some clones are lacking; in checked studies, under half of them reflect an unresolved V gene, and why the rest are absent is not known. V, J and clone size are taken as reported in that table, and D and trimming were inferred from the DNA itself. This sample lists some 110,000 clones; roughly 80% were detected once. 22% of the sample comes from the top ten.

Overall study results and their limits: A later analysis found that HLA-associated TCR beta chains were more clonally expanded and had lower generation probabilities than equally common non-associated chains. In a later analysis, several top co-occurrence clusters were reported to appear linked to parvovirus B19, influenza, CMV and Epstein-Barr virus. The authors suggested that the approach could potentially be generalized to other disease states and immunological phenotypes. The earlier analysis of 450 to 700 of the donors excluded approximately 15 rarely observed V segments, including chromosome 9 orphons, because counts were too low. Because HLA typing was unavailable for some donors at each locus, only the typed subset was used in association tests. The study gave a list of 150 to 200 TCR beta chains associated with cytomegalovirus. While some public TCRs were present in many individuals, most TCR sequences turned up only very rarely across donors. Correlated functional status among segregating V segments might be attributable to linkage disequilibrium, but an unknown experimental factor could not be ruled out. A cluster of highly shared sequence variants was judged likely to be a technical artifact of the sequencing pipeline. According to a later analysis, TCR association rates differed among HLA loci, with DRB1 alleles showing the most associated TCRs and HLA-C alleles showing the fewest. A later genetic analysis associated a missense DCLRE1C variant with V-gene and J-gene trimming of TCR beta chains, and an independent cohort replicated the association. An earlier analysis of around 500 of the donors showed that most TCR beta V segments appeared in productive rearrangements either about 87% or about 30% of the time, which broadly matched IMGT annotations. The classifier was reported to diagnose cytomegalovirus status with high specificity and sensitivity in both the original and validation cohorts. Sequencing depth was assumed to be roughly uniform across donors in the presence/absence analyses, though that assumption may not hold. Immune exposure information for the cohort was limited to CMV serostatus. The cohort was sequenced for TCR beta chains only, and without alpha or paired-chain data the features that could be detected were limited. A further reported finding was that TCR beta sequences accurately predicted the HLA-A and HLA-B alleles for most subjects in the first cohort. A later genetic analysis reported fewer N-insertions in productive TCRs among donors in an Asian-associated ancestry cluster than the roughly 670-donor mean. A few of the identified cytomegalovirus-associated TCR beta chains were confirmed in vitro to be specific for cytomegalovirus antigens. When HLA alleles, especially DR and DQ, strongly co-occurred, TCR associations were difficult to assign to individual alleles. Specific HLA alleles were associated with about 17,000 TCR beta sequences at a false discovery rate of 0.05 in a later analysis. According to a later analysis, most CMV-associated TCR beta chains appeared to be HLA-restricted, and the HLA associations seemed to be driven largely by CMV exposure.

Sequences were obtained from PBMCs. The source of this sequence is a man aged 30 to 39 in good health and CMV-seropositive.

The DNA is TGTGCCAGCAGACTAGCGGGGGCCTACGAGCAGTACTTC. Its product reads: CASRLAGAYEQYF. The chain links TRBV6-5 with TRBJ2-7, with 11 bases aligning to TRBD2. In the germline V gene, CDR1 corresponds to MNHEY and CDR2 to SVGAGI. The V end gives up 6 bases and the J end 2 bases, leaving 0 bases in the junction not matched to a gene. Taken from cysteine to phenylalanine, the CDR3 has 13 residues. Of all the DNA, just the CDR3 is kept, 39 bases in frame from base 1.